The rows below give T cell receptor beta chains drawn from one sample of a study of blood T cell repertoires in COVID-19. Sequenced by immunoSEQ multiplex PCR; TCRdb stores in-frame clones only, minus some. The table shows 100,000 to 120,000 clones, with around 84% occurring only once. The sequenced material came from peripheral blood. The receptors originated from a man aged 35 to 55 with acute or convalescent COVID-19. Both conserved end residues are part of each CDR3. Fields, in order: D gene, clone size, J gene, V gene, CDR3 DNA, CDR3 protein. The D gene is left open where the match is weak. Some rows have no size entry. The others give once, few or many, or a class for an expanded clone.

- - TRBJ2-7 TRBV5-1 TGCGCCAGCAGCAGCCGGACTATTTCCTACGAGCAGTACTTC CASSSRTISYEQYF
TRBD1 - TRBJ2-3 TRBV10-3 TGTGCCATCAGTGTACAGGGGCAGGGGGATACGCAGTATTTT CAISVQGQGDTQYF
- - TRBJ1-1 TRBV12-3/TRBV12-4 TGTGCCAGCAGTCTAGCTTCGACAGGACGAGCTTTCTTT CASSLASTGRAFF
TRBD1 few TRBJ2-3 TRBV2 TGTGCCAGCAGTGAAGTGGACAGGGCCGGAGATACGCAGTATTTT CASSEVDRAGDTQYF
- once TRBJ1-1 TRBV6-5 TGTGCCAGCAGTACAGGGATTTTAGCGTCTGAAGCTTTCTTT CASSTGILASEAFF
- - TRBJ2-5 TRBV27 TGTGCCAGCAGTCCCCGTGTACGGCAAGAGACCCAGTACTTC CASSPRVRQETQYF
- - TRBJ1-3 TRBV5-4 TGTGCCAGCAGCTTCGTACAGGGCTCTGGAAACACCATATATTTT CASSFVQGSGNTIYF
- - TRBJ2-7 TRBV18 TGTGCCAGCTCACCAAACACCTACGAGCAGTACTTC CASSPNTYEQYF
- - TRBJ2-1 TRBV5-1 TGCGCCAGCAGCCCCCGAACGAGGGACAATGAGCAGTTCTTC CASSPRTRDNEQFF
- - TRBJ2-7 TRBV7-9 TGTGCCAGCAGCTTAAGAGGACTAAAGGACGAGCAGTACTTC CASSLRGLKDEQYF
TRBD1 - TRBJ2-3 TRBV24-1 TGTGCCACCAGTGCCCTTTCCGGGACAGGGGGCCGGGATACGCAGTATTTT CATSALSGTGGRDTQYF
TRBD1 - TRBJ1-1 TRBV29-1 TGCAGCGGAAACAGGGGAGATGGGTCTGAAGCTTTCTTT CSGNRGDGSEAFF
- - TRBJ1-1 TRBV5-4 TGTGCCAGCAGCAGATCGGGACTGCGCATGAACACTGAAGCTTTCTTT CASSRSGLRMNTEAFF
- - TRBJ1-1 TRBV18 TGTGCCAGCTCCCAAACAGGGAACACTGAAGCTTTCTTT CASSQTGNTEAFF
TRBD1 - TRBJ2-2 TRBV2 TGTGCCAGCATCAGGACCGGGACAGGGAACACCGGGGAGCTGTTTTTT CASIRTGTGNTGELFF
- - TRBJ2-1 TRBV27 TGTGCCAGCAGTTTCTCCCGCTACTTAAATGAGCAGTTCTTC CASSFSRYLNEQFF
- - TRBJ2-3 TRBV7-9 TGTGCCAGCAGCTTAGTCCCGGCGGGGTCTGCAGATACGCAGTATTTT CASSLVPAGSADTQYF
- once TRBJ2-7 TRBV6-5 TGTGCCAGCGGCACAGGAATCCTCGAGCAGTACTTC CASGTGILEQYF
- - TRBJ1-2 TRBV29-1 TGCAGCGTCACGCAGGGGTTCTATGGCTACACCTTC CSVTQGFYGYTF
TRBD1 - TRBJ1-5 TRBV19 TGTGCCAGTAGTAGCCGGAAGACAGGGGCCCCCAATCAGCCCCAGCATTTT CASSSRKTGAPNQPQHF
TRBD2 - TRBJ2-3 TRBV9 TGTGCCAGCAGCGTCTCGACTAGCGGGGGCACAGATACGCAGTATTTT CASSVSTSGGTDTQYF
TRBD2 - TRBJ2-1 TRBV27 TGTGCCAGCCCCGGCGGGGGGACCCTTAGCAATGAGCAGTTCTTC CASPGGGTLSNEQFF
TRBD1 - TRBJ2-2 TRBV10-3 TGTGCCATCAGTGAAGGGACAGGGAACCCCGGGGAGCTGTTTTTT CAISEGTGNPGELFF
- once TRBJ1-1 TRBV27 TGTGCCAGCAGTTTACTGCCTCGTGCGGCGAACACTGAAGCTTTCTTT CASSLLPRAANTEAFF
- - TRBJ2-3 TRBV9 TGTGCCAGCAGCTCCGGGTGGAGCACAGATACGCAGTATTTT CASSSGWSTDTQYF
- few TRBJ1-5 TRBV5-1 TGCGCCAGCAGCTTGAGCGGCGGCTCCGGAGAGCCCCAGCATTTT CASSLSGGSGEPQHF
- - TRBJ2-7 TRBV2 TGTGCTGAAGGTGGGGGCCTGGGTTACGAGCAGTACTTC CAEGGGLGYEQYF
TRBD1 few TRBJ2-3 TRBV29-1 TGCAGCGTCCGACAGGGGGCGGGGGATACGCAGTATTTT CSVRQGAGDTQYF